This is a list of T cell receptor beta chains from one sample in a study of CD8 T cells in ankylosing spondylitis. TCRdb reprocessed the 5' RACE reads with MiXCR, giving one entry per CDR3 protein. In the table there are some 150,000 distinct CDR3 sequences, 40% to 50% of which are singletons. Sequenced material: synovial fluid, either unsorted or a sorted T cell fraction (not recorded which). These receptors originate from a male donor with ankylosing spondylitis. CDR3s include the opening cysteine and the closing phenylalanine or tryptophan. The D gene is left open where the match is weak. Clone size, where shown, is once, few, many, or a class for clones that have expanded.

. | . | TRBJ2-7 | TRBV27 | TGTGCCAGCAGTTCCAGCGGAGCGTACGAGCAGTACTTC | CASSSSGAYEQYF
TRBD2 | . | TRBJ2-1 | TRBV6-2/TRBV6-3 | TGTGCCAGCAGTCCCCGGGGGGGCCTCGATTACAATGAGCAGTTCTTC | CASSPRGGLDYNEQFF
. | . | TRBJ1-3 | TRBV25-1 | TGTGCCAGCAGTGGGGGGGATCAGGAGATCTCTGGAAACACCATATATTTT | CASSGGDQEISGNTIYF
TRBD1 | . | TRBJ2-2 | TRBV4-1 | TGCGCCAGCAGCCAAGAACCGACAGGGGGTAACACCGGGGAGCTGTTTTTT | CASSQEPTGGNTGELFF
. | few | TRBJ2-3 | TRBV25-1 | TGTGCCAGCAGTGACCTAGGGTTCGTGGGGGATACGCAGTATTTT | CASSDLGFVGDTQYF
. | . | TRBJ2-3 | TRBV4-2 | TGTGCCAGCAGCCATAGGGTGTGGGGGGGCCCAGATACGCAGTATTTT | CASSHRVWGGPDTQYF
TRBD1 | . | TRBJ1-1 | TRBV2 | TGTGCCAGCAGTGAAGTTGGGACAGGCTACACTGAAGCTTTCTTT | CASSEVGTGYTEAFF
TRBD2 | many | TRBJ2-7 | TRBV27 | TGTGCCAGTGGGAATGGGATCGAGCGGGAGGGCCGATACTCCTACGAGCAGTACTTC | CASGNGIEREGRYSYEQYF
. | . | TRBJ1-1 | TRBV7-2 | TGTGCCAGCAGCTTTATGAACACTGAAGCTTTCTTT | CASSFMNTEAFF
. | . | TRBJ2-1 | TRBV5-1 | TGCGCCAGCAGCTCCTTCCCGTGGAGGGGGCTTTACAATGAGCAGTTCTTC | CASSSFPWRGLYNEQFF
TRBD1 | few | TRBJ1-1 | TRBV5-1 | TGCGCCAGCAGCTTGACAGGGGTGAACACTGAAGCTTTCTTT | CASSLTGVNTEAFF
TRBD2 | . | TRBJ2-5 | TRBV6-2/TRBV6-3 | TGTGCCAGCAGTTACCCCGGGACTAGTGGCGAGACCCAGTACTTC | CASSYPGTSGETQYF
. | . | TRBJ1-2 | TRBV5-1 | TGCGCCAGCAGCTTGGAAGCAGTTAACTATGGCTACACCTTC | CASSLEAVNYGYTF
. | . | TRBJ1-6 | TRBV6-1 | TGTGCCAGCAGCTGGACGTCTCCTAATTCACCCCTCCACTTT | CASSWTSPNSPLHF
. | . | TRBJ1-4 | TRBV7-9 | TGTGCCAGCAGCTTGAAACAGGGCACTAATGAAAAACTGTTTTTT | CASSLKQGTNEKLFF
. | medium-sized | TRBJ2-1 | TRBV29-1 | TGCAGCGTTGACAGGGAACAGGCAGCTGAGCAGTTCTTC | CSVDREQAAEQFF
. | . | TRBJ2-1 | TRBV30 | TGTGCCTGGAGTGTACTAGGAGGGGTCAATGAGCAGTTCTTC | CAWSVLGGVNEQFF
TRBD2 | . | TRBJ2-6 | TRBV12-3/TRBV12-4 | TGTGCCAGCAGTTGTGGACTAGCGGGAGTAGTACGTGGGGCCAACGTCCTGACTTTC | CASSCGLAGVVRGANVLTF
TRBD1 | . | TRBJ2-3 | TRBV18 | TGTGCCAGCTCCCAACCGGGACAGGGGCCCCCAGATACGCAGTATTTT | CASSQPGQGPPDTQYF
. | . | TRBJ1-2 | TRBV4-3 | TGCGCCAGCAGCCAAGAGGTTCGTTTGCTCTCCTACTATGGCTACACCTTC | CASSQEVRLLSYYGYTF
TRBD1 | . | TRBJ1-6 | TRBV27 | TGTGCCAGCAGTTTACGGGGGACAGGGGATTCACCCCTCCACTTT | CASSLRGTGDSPLHF
TRBD2 | . | TRBJ2-2 | TRBV18 | TGTGCCAGCTCCGGGACTAGCGGGAGGCTGAACACCGGGGAGCTGTTTTTT | CASSGTSGRLNTGELFF
. | few | TRBJ2-7 | TRBV6-5 | TGTGCCAGCAGTTACAATCGGGGCAACGAGCAGTACTTC | CASSYNRGNEQYF
. | . | TRBJ1-2 | TRBV29-1 | TGCAGCGTTGAGTCGACTGCCGAGCTCTATGGCTACACCTTC | CSVESTAELYGYTF
. | few | TRBJ1-1 | TRBV2 | TGTGCCAGCGAAGCCGGGACACCCAATGAAGCTTTCTTT | CASEAGTPNEAFF
TRBD2 | few | TRBJ2-2 | TRBV30 | TGTGCCTGGACTGTAGCGGGGGGGCCCGGGGAGCTGTTTTTT | CAWTVAGGPGELFF
TRBD1 | few | TRBJ2-5 | TRBV12-3/TRBV12-4 | TGTGCCAGCAGATTGACAGGGAAAAAGGAGACCCAGTACTTC | CASRLTGKKETQYF
. | few | TRBJ1-3 | TRBV18 | TGTGCCAGCTCACCATTCCCCGGAGTAAGTGGAAACACCATATATTTT | CASSPFPGVSGNTIYF
TRBD2 | . | TRBJ2-7 | TRBV7-9 | TGTGCCAGCAGCAGGTCGATGGGGACTAGCGGGAGTTACGAGCAGTACTTC | CASSRSMGTSGSYEQYF
. | . | TRBJ2-3 | TRBV4-3 | TGCGCCAGCAGCCAAGATCTGGGTCTTAGCACAGATACGCAGTATTTT | CASSQDLGLSTDTQYF
. | . | TRBJ2-1 | TRBV12-3/TRBV12-4 | TGTGCCAGCAGCGAAGGGGGGAATGAGCAGTTCTTC | CASSEGGNEQFF
TRBD1 | many | TRBJ1-1 | TRBV11-2 | TGTGCCAGCAGCTGGGGACAGATGAACACTGAAGCTTTCTTT | CASSWGQMNTEAFF
TRBD2 | few | TRBJ2-2 | TRBV28 | TGTGCCAGCAGTTTATGGGGACTAGCGGCGAACACCGGGGAGCTGTTTTTT | CASSLWGLAANTGELFF
. | few | TRBJ2-2 | TRBV4-1 | TGCGCCAGCAGCCAACCTCGGGGGAGCTACACCGGGGAGCTGTTTTTT | CASSQPRGSYTGELFF
. | many | TRBJ2-1 | TRBV30 | TGTGCCTGGAGTGTACGAGGGGCGATAAACAATGAGCAGTTCTTC | CAWSVRGAINNEQFF
TRBD2 | many | TRBJ2-1 | TRBV15 | TGTGCCACCAGCAGGGGGCGGGGGGCCCCCCACAATGAGCAGTTCTTC | CATSRGRGAPHNEQFF
TRBD1 | . | TRBJ2-1 | TRBV29-1 | TGCAGCATAGCCCGAGGACAGGGGAGGTATGAGCAGTTCTTC | CSIARGQGRYEQFF
. | . | TRBJ2-7 | TRBV28 | TGTGCCAGCAGTGAATGGAGCCTTAGCTCCTACGAGCAGTACTTC | CASSEWSLSSYEQYF
. | . | TRBJ1-2 | TRBV11-2 | TGTGCCAGCAGCTCAAGGGTGATGGACGGGCACTATGGCTACACCTTC | CASSSRVMDGHYGYTF
. | . | TRBJ2-2 | TRBV11-3 | TGTGCCAGCAGCGCTCCGAACACCGGGGAGCTGTTTTTT | CASSAPNTGELFF
TRBD2 | few | TRBJ2-1 | TRBV6-4 | TGTGCCAGCAGTGACGCGCGGGGGGGGTACAATGAGCAGTTCTTC | CASSDARGGYNEQFF
. | . | TRBJ2-7 | TRBV15 | TGTGCCACCAGCAGAGTGGGGGACTCGTTCTACGAGCAGTACTTC | CATSRVGDSFYEQYF
. | . | TRBJ1-3 | TRBV11-3 | TGTGCCAGCAGCCAGGGGACGGACACCATATATTTT | CASSQGTDTIYF
. | . | TRBJ2-1 | TRBV6-5 | TGTGCCAGCAGTTCTGGGACGCCTTCCTACAATGAGCAGTTCTTC | CASSSGTPSYNEQFF
TRBD2 | . | TRBJ2-1 | TRBV4-2 | TGTGCCAGCAGCCCCAGATGGCTGGAACTAGCGGGCACCTCCTACAATGAGCAGTTCTTC | CASSPRWLELAGTSYNEQFF
TRBD1 | once | TRBJ1-3 | TRBV12-3/TRBV12-4 | TGTGCCAGCAAGGCGGGCGCTCCGGGACAGGGAAAGGCTGGAATCACCATATATTTT | CASKAGAPGQGKAGITIYF
. | . | TRBJ2-7 | TRBV6-2/TRBV6-3 | TGTGCCAGCAGCCCGACGGAGACCTACGAGCAGTACTTC | CASSPTETYEQYF
. | . | TRBJ2-2 | TRBV7-8 | TGTGCCAGCAGCCGCGGGGCCCGGGAGCTGTTTTTT | CASSRGARELFF
. | . | TRBJ1-2 | TRBV19 | TGTGCCAGTAGTAAACGGACAGAAGCTAACTATGGCTACACCTTC | CASSKRTEANYGYTF
TRBD2 | . | TRBJ2-5 | TRBV9 | TGTGCCAGCAGCGTAGGTCTAGCGGGGGCTGGCGAGACCCAGTACTTC | CASSVGLAGAGETQYF
TRBD1 | many | TRBJ1-2 | TRBV5-6 | TGTGCCAGCAGCCGCTTGACAGGGGGAGAAGATGGCTACACCTTC | CASSRLTGGEDGYTF
TRBD1 | . | TRBJ1-5 | TRBV3-1 | TGTGCCAGCAGCCAAGCTTCCGGGACAGGGGTTAATCAGCCCCAGCATTTT | CASSQASGTGVNQPQHF
TRBD1 | few | TRBJ2-7 | TRBV7-8 | TGTGCCAGCAGCTTAGGGGCAGGGGGCTACGAGCAGTACTTC | CASSLGAGGYEQYF
. | few | TRBJ2-5 | TRBV28 | TGTGCCAGCAGTTTAGGCCCCACAGGGTCTAGAGAGACCCAGTACTTC | CASSLGPTGSRETQYF
TRBD1 | . | TRBJ2-7 | TRBV28 | TGTGCCAGCAGTTTATTGTTGGGTCAGGGGGTGGGCGAGCAGTACTTC | CASSLLLGQGVGEQYF
. | . | TRBJ1-3 | TRBV4-3 | TGCGCCAGCAGCCAAGGAGCGACACTTGGAAACACCATATATTTT | CASSQGATLGNTIYF
. | . | TRBJ1-1 | TRBV4-1 | TGCGCCAGCAGCCAAGTCCCGAGCGGGTTGACTGAAGCTTTCTTT | CASSQVPSGLTEAFF
TRBD1 | few | TRBJ1-6 | TRBV20-1 | TGCAGTGCTAGGCCCCTAGACAGGGGGTTTTCACCCCTCCACTTT | CSARPLDRGFSPLHF